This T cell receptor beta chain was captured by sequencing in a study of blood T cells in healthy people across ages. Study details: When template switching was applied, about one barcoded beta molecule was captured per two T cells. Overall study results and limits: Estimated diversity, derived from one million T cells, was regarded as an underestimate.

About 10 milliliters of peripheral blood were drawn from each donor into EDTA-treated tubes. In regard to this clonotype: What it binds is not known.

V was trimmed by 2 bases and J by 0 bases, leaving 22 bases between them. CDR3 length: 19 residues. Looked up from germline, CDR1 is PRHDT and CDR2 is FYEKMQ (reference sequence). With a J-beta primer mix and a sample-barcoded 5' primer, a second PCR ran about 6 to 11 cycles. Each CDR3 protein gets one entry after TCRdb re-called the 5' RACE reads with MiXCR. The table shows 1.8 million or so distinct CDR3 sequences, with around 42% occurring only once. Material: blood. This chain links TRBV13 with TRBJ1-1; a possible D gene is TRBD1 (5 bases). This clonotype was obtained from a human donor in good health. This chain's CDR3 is CASSLPRTRTGPMNTEAFF. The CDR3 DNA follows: TGTGCCAGCAGCTTACCTCGGACGCGAACAGGACCGATGAACACTGAAGCTTTCTTT. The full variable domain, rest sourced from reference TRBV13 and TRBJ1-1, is AAGVIQSPRHLIKEKRETATLKCYPIPRHDTVYWYQQGPGQDPQFLISFYEKMQSDKGSIPDRFSAQQFSDYHSELNMSSLELGDSALYFCASSLPRTRTGPMNTEAFFGQGTRLTVV.